The rows below give T cell receptor beta chains drawn from one sample of a study of blood T cell repertoires in COVID-19. Sequenced by immunoSEQ multiplex PCR; TCRdb stores in-frame clones only, minus some. This table holds approximately 320,000 clones, around 92% found once. The sequenced material came from peripheral blood. The receptors shown here come from a woman aged 30 to 39 with COVID-19, enrolled during active disease. The CDR3 runs from the conserved cysteine through the conserved F or W. The order of the fields is clone size, D gene, V gene, J gene, CDR3 length, CDR3 DNA, CDR3 protein. D genes are given only for firm matches. Clone size is stated in some rows and not others, as once, few, many or a class when expanded.

abundance: .; d_gene: .; v_gene: TRBV15; j_gene: TRBJ2-7; len: 16; CDR3nt: TGTGCCACCAGCAGAGAAGAGGGTTCGATCTCGTACGAGCAGTACTTC; CDR3aa: CATSREEGSISYEQYF
abundance: .; d_gene: .; v_gene: TRBV4-2; j_gene: TRBJ2-3; len: 15; CDR3nt: TGTGCCAGCAGCCAGAGGGCGAGCCTAAAGGATACGCAGTATTTT; CDR3aa: CASSQRASLKDTQYF
abundance: .; d_gene: .; v_gene: TRBV2; j_gene: TRBJ1-5; len: 16; CDR3nt: TGTGCCAGCAGTAATACAGAATTCCAACCTAATCAGCCCCAGCATTTT; CDR3aa: CASSNTEFQPNQPQHF
abundance: .; d_gene: TRBD1; v_gene: TRBV5-5; j_gene: TRBJ2-1; len: 15; CDR3nt: TGTGCCAGCAATCTCGACAGGGGGAGATACAATGAGCAGTTCTTC; CDR3aa: CASNLDRGRYNEQFF
abundance: .; d_gene: TRBD1; v_gene: TRBV19; j_gene: TRBJ1-2; len: 13; CDR3nt: TGTGCCAGTACCCCGACAGGGGACTATGGCTACACCTTC; CDR3aa: CASTPTGDYGYTF
abundance: .; d_gene: TRBD1; v_gene: TRBV6-5; j_gene: TRBJ1-3; len: 16; CDR3nt: TGTGCCAGCAGTTCCCTAAGGTCGGGACAGGTTAAAACCATATATTTT; CDR3aa: CASSSLRSGQVKTIYF
abundance: .; d_gene: .; v_gene: TRBV7-8; j_gene: TRBJ2-3; len: 15; CDR3nt: TGTGCCAGCAGCTCGGAGCGGCTCAAAACAGATACGCAGTATTTT; CDR3aa: CASSSERLKTDTQYF
abundance: once; d_gene: .; v_gene: TRBV2; j_gene: TRBJ1-1; len: 16; CDR3nt: TGTGCCAGCAGTCTTATACTACCCGCAAAGAACACTGAAGCTTTCTTT; CDR3aa: CASSLILPAKNTEAFF
abundance: few; d_gene: .; v_gene: TRBV7-2; j_gene: TRBJ1-4; len: 17; CDR3nt: TGTGCCAGCAGCTTGGACGGCTGGGGAGGGACTAATGAAAAACTGTTTTTT; CDR3aa: CASSLDGWGGTNEKLFF
abundance: .; d_gene: .; v_gene: TRBV2; j_gene: TRBJ2-5; len: 13; CDR3nt: TGTGCCAGCAGTCAGGAGCGGCAAGAGACCCAGTACTTC; CDR3aa: CASSQERQETQYF
abundance: .; d_gene: .; v_gene: TRBV5-6; j_gene: TRBJ2-3; len: 16; CDR3nt: TGTGCCAGCAGCCCGTTAGCTCTGAGGAGCACAGATACGCAGTATTTT; CDR3aa: CASSPLALRSTDTQYF
abundance: .; d_gene: .; v_gene: TRBV10-3; j_gene: TRBJ2-7; len: 16; CDR3nt: TGTGCCATCAGTGTGAATCTTGGGGGCGCGTTCTACGAGCAGTACTTC; CDR3aa: CAISVNLGGAFYEQYF
abundance: few; d_gene: TRBD2; v_gene: TRBV27; j_gene: TRBJ2-1; len: 15; CDR3nt: TGTGCCAGCAGGGCAGCGGGGCTTAGATACAATGAGCAGTTCTTC; CDR3aa: CASRAAGLRYNEQFF
abundance: .; d_gene: .; v_gene: TRBV19; j_gene: TRBJ2-3; len: 13; CDR3nt: TGTGCCAGCACCAGGGCAGGCCTTTATACGCAGTATTTT; CDR3aa: CASTRAGLYTQYF
abundance: .; d_gene: .; v_gene: TRBV3-1/TRBV3-2; j_gene: TRBJ2-7; len: 12; CDR3nt: TGTGCCAGCAGCCAAGATTGGCCAGAGCAGTACTTC; CDR3aa: CASSQDWPEQYF
abundance: .; d_gene: TRBD1; v_gene: TRBV19; j_gene: TRBJ1-2; len: 15; CDR3nt: TGTGCCAGTAGTATCAATACAGGGGGCGGGTATGGCTACACCTTC; CDR3aa: CASSINTGGGYGYTF
abundance: once; d_gene: TRBD1; v_gene: TRBV13; j_gene: TRBJ1-1; len: 14; CDR3nt: TGTGCCAGCAGCTTATCAGGGGGTAGCACTGAAGCTTTCTTT; CDR3aa: CASSLSGGSTEAFF
abundance: once; d_gene: TRBD2; v_gene: TRBV10-1; j_gene: TRBJ2-3; len: 16; CDR3nt: TGCGCCAGCAGTGCCGCGGCGCGGGGGGCCGCAGATACGCAGTATTTT; CDR3aa: CASSAAARGAADTQYF
abundance: .; d_gene: .; v_gene: TRBV5-1; j_gene: TRBJ1-6; len: 15; CDR3nt: TGCGCCAGCAGCTTGTTGGCGGGAAATAATTCACCCCTCCACTTT; CDR3aa: CASSLLAGNNSPLHF
abundance: .; d_gene: .; v_gene: TRBV5-1; j_gene: TRBJ1-2; len: 14; CDR3nt: TGCGCCAGCAGCTTGGCGGCTCGCAGGGTAGGCTACACCTTC; CDR3aa: CASSLAARRVGYTF
abundance: .; d_gene: .; v_gene: TRBV7-2; j_gene: TRBJ2-7; len: 16; CDR3nt: TGTGCCAGCAGCTCACCCCCGGGACTGAGATCCTACGAGCAGTACTTC; CDR3aa: CASSSPPGLRSYEQYF
abundance: .; d_gene: .; v_gene: TRBV23-1; j_gene: TRBJ1-2; len: 10; CDR3nt: TGCGCCAGCCTAAAGTTTGGCTACACCTTC; CDR3aa: CASLKFGYTF
abundance: .; d_gene: TRBD2; v_gene: TRBV19; j_gene: TRBJ2-1; len: 14; CDR3nt: TGTGCCAGTAGGAAAGCGGGGGCCTACAATGAGCAGTTCTTC; CDR3aa: CASRKAGAYNEQFF
abundance: .; d_gene: TRBD2; v_gene: TRBV5-1; j_gene: TRBJ2-3; len: 15; CDR3nt: TGCGCCAGCACCGAGTACCGGGGAGGGGCAGATACGCAGTATTTT; CDR3aa: CASTEYRGGADTQYF
abundance: .; d_gene: .; v_gene: TRBV28; j_gene: TRBJ1-2; len: 14; CDR3nt: TGTGCCAGCAGTCCTACTCTCAGGGGATCTGGCTACACCTTC; CDR3aa: CASSPTLRGSGYTF
abundance: .; d_gene: .; v_gene: TRBV9; j_gene: TRBJ1-6; len: 13; CDR3nt: TGTGCCAGCAGCGTTACCCAGGGTTCACCCCTCCACTTT; CDR3aa: CASSVTQGSPLHF
abundance: .; d_gene: TRBD2; v_gene: TRBV11-2; j_gene: TRBJ2-2; len: 16; CDR3nt: TGTGCCAGCAGCTCAAATTCAGCGGGGGCGGACGGGGAGCTGTTTTTT; CDR3aa: CASSSNSAGADGELFF
abundance: .; d_gene: TRBD2; v_gene: TRBV6-5; j_gene: TRBJ2-3; len: 15; CDR3nt: TGTGCCAGCAGTTACTCTCGGGGGGTCCAAGATACGCAGTATTTT; CDR3aa: CASSYSRGVQDTQYF
abundance: .; d_gene: .; v_gene: TRBV28; j_gene: TRBJ1-6; len: 15; CDR3nt: TGTGCCAGCAGCTCGGGGGGGAGGTTAGTCACACCCCTCCACTTT; CDR3aa: CASSSGGRLVTPLHF
abundance: few; d_gene: .; v_gene: TRBV11-2; j_gene: TRBJ1-1; len: 13; CDR3nt: TGTGCCAGCAGCTTAGGAAGGGGGTCCGAAGCTTTCTTT; CDR3aa: CASSLGRGSEAFF
abundance: .; d_gene: TRBD2; v_gene: TRBV7-2; j_gene: TRBJ2-3; len: 15; CDR3nt: TGTGCCAGCAGCCTAGGGACTAGCGGCTCAGATACGCAGTATTTT; CDR3aa: CASSLGTSGSDTQYF
abundance: .; d_gene: .; v_gene: TRBV4-2; j_gene: TRBJ2-3; len: 16; CDR3nt: TGTGCCAGCAGCCACCTCCTGCGGATAAGCACAGATACGCAGTATTTT; CDR3aa: CASSHLLRISTDTQYF
abundance: .; d_gene: TRBD1; v_gene: TRBV7-9; j_gene: TRBJ1-1; len: 13; CDR3nt: TGTGCCAGCAGCTTAAACAGGGGCACTGAAGCTTTCTTT; CDR3aa: CASSLNRGTEAFF
abundance: .; d_gene: .; v_gene: TRBV29-1; j_gene: TRBJ2-2; len: 13; CDR3nt: TGCAGCGTTGATAGGGGTAGGGCCGGGGAGCTGTTTTTT; CDR3aa: CSVDRGRAGELFF
abundance: once; d_gene: .; v_gene: TRBV7-6; j_gene: TRBJ2-1; len: 17; CDR3nt: TGTGCCAGCAGCATAACTGGACAGCTTTTCTCCTACAATGAGCAGTTCTTC; CDR3aa: CASSITGQLFSYNEQFF
abundance: .; d_gene: .; v_gene: TRBV3-1/TRBV3-2; j_gene: TRBJ1-4; len: 14; CDR3nt: TGTGCCAGCAGTCCCTCAGGTCGGGGTGAAAAACTGTTTTTT; CDR3aa: CASSPSGRGEKLFF
abundance: .; d_gene: .; v_gene: TRBV10-1; j_gene: TRBJ2-4; len: 14; CDR3nt: TGCGCCAGCAGTGAGGAGGGCACGACCAACGTTCAGTACTTC; CDR3aa: CASSEEGTTNVQYF
abundance: once; d_gene: .; v_gene: TRBV9; j_gene: TRBJ2-7; len: 16; CDR3nt: TGTGCCAGCAGCGTAAACTTAGGCGGGGAGTCCTACGAGCAGTACTTC; CDR3aa: CASSVNLGGESYEQYF
abundance: .; d_gene: TRBD2; v_gene: TRBV5-1; j_gene: TRBJ2-5; len: 15; CDR3nt: TGCGCCAGCAGCTTGGGAACTAGCGGGCTAGAGACCCAGTACTTC; CDR3aa: CASSLGTSGLETQYF
abundance: .; d_gene: TRBD2; v_gene: TRBV2; j_gene: TRBJ2-3; len: 15; CDR3nt: TGTGCCAGTCAGCAGTGGGGGGGAAGCACAGATACGCAGTATTTT; CDR3aa: CASQQWGGSTDTQYF
abundance: few; d_gene: TRBD1; v_gene: TRBV6-5; j_gene: TRBJ2-7; len: 15; CDR3nt: TGTGCCAGCAGTTACACCCGACAGGGGTCGAGCGAGCAGTACTTC; CDR3aa: CASSYTRQGSSEQYF
abundance: .; d_gene: TRBD1; v_gene: TRBV15; j_gene: TRBJ1-3; len: 16; CDR3nt: TGTGCCACCAGCAGTTCCTTGACAGGGACTGGAAACACCATATATTTT; CDR3aa: CATSSSLTGTGNTIYF
abundance: .; d_gene: .; v_gene: TRBV9; j_gene: TRBJ2-5; len: 14; CDR3nt: TGTGCCAGCAGCGGGTCAGGGGGGAAGGAGACCCAGTACTTC; CDR3aa: CASSGSGGKETQYF
abundance: .; d_gene: .; v_gene: TRBV19; j_gene: TRBJ2-1; len: 13; CDR3nt: TGTGCCAGTACCGACTCAGCGTACAATGAGCAGTTCTTC; CDR3aa: CASTDSAYNEQFF